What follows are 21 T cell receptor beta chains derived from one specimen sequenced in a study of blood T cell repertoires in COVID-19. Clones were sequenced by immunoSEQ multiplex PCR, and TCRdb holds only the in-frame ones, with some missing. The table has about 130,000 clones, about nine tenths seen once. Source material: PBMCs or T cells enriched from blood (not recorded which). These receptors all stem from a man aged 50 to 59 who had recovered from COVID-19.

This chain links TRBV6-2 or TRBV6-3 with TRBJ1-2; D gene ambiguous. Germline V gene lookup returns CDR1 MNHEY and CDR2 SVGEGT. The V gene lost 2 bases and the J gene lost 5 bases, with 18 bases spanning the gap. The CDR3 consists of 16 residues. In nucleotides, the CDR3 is TGTGCCAGCAGTTACATTCTGCAGGAGGCGGGGTATGGCTACACCTTC. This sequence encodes CASSYILQEAGYGYTF.

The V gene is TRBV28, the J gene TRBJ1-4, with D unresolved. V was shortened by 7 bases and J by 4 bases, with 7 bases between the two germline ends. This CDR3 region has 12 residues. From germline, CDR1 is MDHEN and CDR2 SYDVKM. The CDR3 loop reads CASTTVNEKLFF. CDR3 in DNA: TGTGCCAGCACAACAGTTAATGAAAAACTGTTTTTT.

CDR3 sequence: CASSSRGYSGNTIYF. The CDR3 nucleotides are TGTGCCAGCAGCTCCCGGGGGTACTCTGGAAACACCATATATTTT. V usage is TRBV11-2 and J usage is TRBJ1-3; D is possibly TRBD1 (5 bases). Trimming took off 4 bases at V and 0 bases at J, with 10 bases between the two ends. Germline V gene sequence: CDR1 SGHAT, CDR2 FQNNGV. CDR3 length: 15 amino acids.

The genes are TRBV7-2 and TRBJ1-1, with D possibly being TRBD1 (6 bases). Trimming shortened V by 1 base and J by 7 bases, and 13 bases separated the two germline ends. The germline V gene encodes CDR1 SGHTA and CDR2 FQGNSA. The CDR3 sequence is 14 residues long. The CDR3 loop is CASSLETGVLEAFF. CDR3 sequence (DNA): TGTGCCAGCAGCTTAGAGACAGGAGTTCTTGAAGCTTTCTTT.

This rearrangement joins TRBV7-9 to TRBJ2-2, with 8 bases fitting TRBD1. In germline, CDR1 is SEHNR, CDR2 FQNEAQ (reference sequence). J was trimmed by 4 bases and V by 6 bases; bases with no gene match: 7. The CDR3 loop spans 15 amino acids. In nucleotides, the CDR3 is TGTGCCAGCAGTTTGACAGGGGTATCCACCGGGGAGCTGTTTTTT. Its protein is CASSLTGVSTGELFF.

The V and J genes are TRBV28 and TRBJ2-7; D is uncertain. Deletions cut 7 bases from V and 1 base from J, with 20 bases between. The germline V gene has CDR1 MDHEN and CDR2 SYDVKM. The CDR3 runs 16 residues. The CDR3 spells CASTNPGSSVSYEQYV. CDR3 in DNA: TGTGCCAGCACCAATCCCGGGTCCTCAGTATCCTACGAGCAGTACGTC.

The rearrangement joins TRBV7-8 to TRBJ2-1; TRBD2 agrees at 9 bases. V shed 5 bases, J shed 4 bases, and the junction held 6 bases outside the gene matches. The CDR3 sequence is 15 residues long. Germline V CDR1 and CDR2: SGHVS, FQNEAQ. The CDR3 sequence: CASSPGSGGYNEQFF. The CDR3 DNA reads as TGTGCCAGCAGCCCGGGTAGCGGGGGTTACAATGAGCAGTTCTTC.

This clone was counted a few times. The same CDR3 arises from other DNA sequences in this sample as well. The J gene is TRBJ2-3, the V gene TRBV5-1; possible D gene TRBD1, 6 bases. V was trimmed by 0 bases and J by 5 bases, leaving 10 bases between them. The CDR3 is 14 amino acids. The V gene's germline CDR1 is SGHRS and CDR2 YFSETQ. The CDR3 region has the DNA TGCGCCAGCAGCTTGGGAACAGGGCGAGATACGCAGTATTTT. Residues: CASSLGTGRDTQYF. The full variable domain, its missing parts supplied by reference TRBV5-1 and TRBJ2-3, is KAGVTQTPRYLIKTRGQQVTLSCSPISGHRSVSWYQQTPGQGLQFLFEYFSETQRNKGNFPGRFSGRQFSNSRSEMNVSTLELGDSALYLCASSLGTGRDTQYFGPGTRLTVL.

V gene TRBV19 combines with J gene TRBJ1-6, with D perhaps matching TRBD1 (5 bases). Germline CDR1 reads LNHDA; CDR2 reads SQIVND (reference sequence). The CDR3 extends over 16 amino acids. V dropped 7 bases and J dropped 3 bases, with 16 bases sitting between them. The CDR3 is CASTSGGALYNSPLHF. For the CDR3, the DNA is TGTGCCAGTACGTCCGGGGGAGCCCTCTATAATTCACCCCTCCACTTT.

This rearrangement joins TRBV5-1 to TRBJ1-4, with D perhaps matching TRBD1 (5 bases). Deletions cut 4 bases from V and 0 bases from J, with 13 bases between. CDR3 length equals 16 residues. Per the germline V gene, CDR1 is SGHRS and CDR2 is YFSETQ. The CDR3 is CASSLSRVATNEKLFF. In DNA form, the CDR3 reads TGCGCCAGCAGCCTTTCCAGGGTTGCAACTAATGAAAAACTGTTTTTT.

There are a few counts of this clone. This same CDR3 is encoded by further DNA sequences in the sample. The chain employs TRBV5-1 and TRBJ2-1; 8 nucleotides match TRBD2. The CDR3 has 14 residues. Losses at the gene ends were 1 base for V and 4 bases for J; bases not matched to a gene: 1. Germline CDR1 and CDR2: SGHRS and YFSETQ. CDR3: CASSLTGGYNEQFF. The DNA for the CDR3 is TGCGCCAGCAGCTTGACGGGAGGGTACAATGAGCAGTTCTTC. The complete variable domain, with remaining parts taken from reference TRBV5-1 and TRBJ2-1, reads KAGVTQTPRYLIKTRGQQVTLSCSPISGHRSVSWYQQTPGQGLQFLFEYFSETQRNKGNFPGRFSGRQFSNSRSEMNVSTLELGDSALYLCASSLTGGYNEQFFGPGTRLTVL.

The CDR3 spells CASSAPERGLTDTQYF. The CDR3 nucleotides read TGCGCCAGCAGTGCACCGGAGCGGGGGCTCACAGATACGCAGTATTTT. The rearrangement uses TRBV23-1 and TRBJ2-3, with 8 bases identical to TRBD2. TRBV23-1 is an open reading frame whose function is uncertain. The ends lost 5 bases at V and 2 bases at J; junction bases unmatched: 9. The CDR3 consists of 16 residues.

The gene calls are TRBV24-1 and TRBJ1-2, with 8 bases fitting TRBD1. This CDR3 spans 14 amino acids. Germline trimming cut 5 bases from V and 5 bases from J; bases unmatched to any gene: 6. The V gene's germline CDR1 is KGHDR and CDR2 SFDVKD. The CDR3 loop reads CATSGTGLSYGYTF. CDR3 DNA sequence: TGTGCCACCAGTGGGACAGGGTTGAGTTATGGCTACACCTTC.

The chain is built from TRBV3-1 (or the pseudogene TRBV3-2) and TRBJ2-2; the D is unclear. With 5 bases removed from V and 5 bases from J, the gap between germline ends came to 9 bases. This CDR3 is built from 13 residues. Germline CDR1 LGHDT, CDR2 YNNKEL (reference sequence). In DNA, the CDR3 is TGTGCCAGCAGCTCAATGAGGACCGGGGAGCTGTTTTTT. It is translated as CASSSMRTGELFF.

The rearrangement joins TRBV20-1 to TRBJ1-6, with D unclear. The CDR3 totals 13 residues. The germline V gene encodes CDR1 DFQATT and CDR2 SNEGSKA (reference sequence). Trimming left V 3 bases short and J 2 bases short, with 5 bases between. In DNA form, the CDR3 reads TGCAGTGCTAGTCCTCCCTATAATTCACCCCTCCACTTT. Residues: CSASPPYNSPLHF.

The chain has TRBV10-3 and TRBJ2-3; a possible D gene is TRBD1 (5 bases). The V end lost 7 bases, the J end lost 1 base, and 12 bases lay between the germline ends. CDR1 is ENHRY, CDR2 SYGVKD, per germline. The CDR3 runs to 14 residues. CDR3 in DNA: TGTGCCATCAAAAGGGGTGGAGGCACAGATACGCAGTATTTT. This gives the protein CAIKRGGGTDTQYF.

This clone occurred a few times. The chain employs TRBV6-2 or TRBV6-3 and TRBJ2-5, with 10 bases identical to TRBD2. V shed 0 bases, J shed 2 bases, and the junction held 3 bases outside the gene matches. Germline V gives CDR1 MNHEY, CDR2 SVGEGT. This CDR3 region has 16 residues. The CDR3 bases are TGTGCCAGCAGTTACTCTAGCGGGGGGATTCAAGAGACCCAGTACTTC. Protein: CASSYSSGGIQETQYF.

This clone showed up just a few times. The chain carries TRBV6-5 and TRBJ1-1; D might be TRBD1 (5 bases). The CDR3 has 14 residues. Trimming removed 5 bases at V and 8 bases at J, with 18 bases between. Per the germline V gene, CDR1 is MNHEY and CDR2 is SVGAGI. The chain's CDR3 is CASSPPSGPAEAFF. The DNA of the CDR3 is TGTGCCAGCAGTCCCCCGTCAGGGCCAGCGGAAGCTTTCTTT.

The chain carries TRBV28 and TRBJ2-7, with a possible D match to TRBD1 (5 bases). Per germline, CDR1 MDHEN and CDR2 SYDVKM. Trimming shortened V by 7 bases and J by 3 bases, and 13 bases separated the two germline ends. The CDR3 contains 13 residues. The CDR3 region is CASNLQGDYEQYF. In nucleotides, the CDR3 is TGTGCCAGCAACCTCCAGGGCGACTACGAGCAGTACTTC.

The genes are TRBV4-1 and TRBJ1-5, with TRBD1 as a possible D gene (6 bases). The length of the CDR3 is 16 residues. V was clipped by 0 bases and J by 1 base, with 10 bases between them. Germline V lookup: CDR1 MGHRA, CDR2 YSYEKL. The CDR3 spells CASSQDHRASNQPQHF. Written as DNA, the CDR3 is TGCGCCAGCAGCCAAGATCACAGGGCGAGCAATCAGCCCCAGCATTTT.

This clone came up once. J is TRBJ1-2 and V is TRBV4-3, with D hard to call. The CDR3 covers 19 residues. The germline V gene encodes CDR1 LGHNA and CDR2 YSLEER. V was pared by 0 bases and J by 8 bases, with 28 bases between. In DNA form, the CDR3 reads TGCGCCAGCAGCCAAGATTCCGTGAAACCCCCCGGGAGGGATCGGGGCTACACCTTC. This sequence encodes CASSQDSVKPPGRDRGYTF.